This entry is about one T cell receptor beta chain. Its specificity is not known. These data come from a study of cytomegalovirus exposure and HLA in healthy donors. Germline-derived CDR1 and CDR2 are LNHDA and SQIVND (reference sequence). V was clipped by 10 bases and J by 8 bases; unmatched bases: 19. This CDR3 is 16 amino acids long. Vbeta (60) and Jbeta (13) primers were used in the PCR. Using immunoSEQ multiplex PCR, the repertoire was profiled, and TCRdb retains in-frame clones only, with some absent. The table lists some 120,000 clones, around three quarters of them singletons. Study-wide results and caveats: V segments that were indistinguishable, TRBV6-2 and TRBV6-3 among them, were omitted from analysis.

The chain links TRBV19 to TRBJ1-2, with 10 bases lining up with TRBD1. This clonotype was obtained from a man in his forties or fifties in good health and CMV-seronegative. The sequencing input was PBMCs. The CDR3 spells CATPPGTGVRLGGYTF. DNA of the CDR3: TGTGCCACCCCCCCAGGGACAGGGGTGCGATTAGGCGGCTACACCTTC.